The rows below give T cell receptor beta chains drawn from one sample of a study of identical twins. One entry per CDR3 protein results from TCRdb running MiXCR on the 5' RACE reads. The profile shows roughly 350,000 distinct CDR3 sequences, about 10% of them singletons. Sequencing input: naive T cells sorted from blood. These receptors came from a woman in her 50s in good health. The CDR3 runs from the conserved cysteine through the conserved F or W. Fields, in order: V gene, clone size, D gene, J gene, CDR3 DNA, CDR3 protein. D genes are given only for firm matches. Clone size, where shown, is once, few, many, or a class for clones that have expanded.

V gene: TRBV15
clone size: .
D gene: .
J gene: TRBJ2-7
CDR3 DNA: TGTGCCACCAGCAGAGATGTCTACGAGCAGTACTTC
CDR3 protein: CATSRDVYEQYF

V gene: TRBV10-3
clone size: few
D gene: TRBD2
J gene: TRBJ2-1
CDR3 DNA: TGTGCCATCGCGAGAAAAGGGACTAGCGAGGGAAATGAGCAGTTCTTC
CDR3 protein: CAIARKGTSEGNEQFF

V gene: TRBV19
clone size: .
D gene: .
J gene: TRBJ1-3
CDR3 DNA: TGTGCCAGTAGTATAAAGGGGACCTCTGGAAACACCATATATTTT
CDR3 protein: CASSIKGTSGNTIYF

V gene: TRBV7-9
clone size: .
D gene: TRBD2
J gene: TRBJ2-5
CDR3 DNA: TGTGCCAGCAGCTTGCTAGCGGGAGCGGGAGAGACCCAGTACTTC
CDR3 protein: CASSLLAGAGETQYF

V gene: TRBV5-6
clone size: many
D gene: .
J gene: TRBJ2-3
CDR3 DNA: TGTGCCAGCAGCTTCTCAGGGCCAGATACGCAGTATTTT
CDR3 protein: CASSFSGPDTQYF

V gene: TRBV20-1
clone size: .
D gene: TRBD2
J gene: TRBJ2-5
CDR3 DNA: TGCAGTGCTCTGCGGACTAGCGGGGCCGAGACCCAGTACTTC
CDR3 protein: CSALRTSGAETQYF

V gene: TRBV25-1
clone size: many
D gene: TRBD1
J gene: TRBJ1-1
CDR3 DNA: TGTGCCAGCAGGTCCTTTGGACAGGGCACTGAAGCTTTCTTT
CDR3 protein: CASRSFGQGTEAFF

V gene: TRBV21-1
clone size: few
D gene: .
J gene: TRBJ2-3
CDR3 DNA: TGTGCCAGCCCTCAAGGGACAAGCACAGATACGCAGTATTTT
CDR3 protein: CASPQGTSTDTQYF

V gene: TRBV3-1
clone size: few
D gene: TRBD2
J gene: TRBJ2-4
CDR3 DNA: TGTGCCAGCAGCCCCCTAGCGGGAGCTTGGGATCAAGCCAAAAACATTCAGTACTTC
CDR3 protein: CASSPLAGAWDQAKNIQYF

V gene: TRBV20-1
clone size: .
D gene: .
J gene: TRBJ1-3
CDR3 DNA: TGCAGTGCTACTCCGGGAGGAGGCTCTGGAAACACCATATATTTT
CDR3 protein: CSATPGGGSGNTIYF

V gene: TRBV20-1
clone size: .
D gene: .
J gene: TRBJ2-4
CDR3 DNA: TGCAGTGCCGGACAGTGGCGACTAGCCAAAAACATTCAGTACTTC
CDR3 protein: CSAGQWRLAKNIQYF

V gene: TRBV29-1
clone size: many
D gene: TRBD2
J gene: TRBJ2-1
CDR3 DNA: TGCAGCGTTCCCCCTAGCGGGAGGTGGGGTATGCAGCAGTTCTTC
CDR3 protein: CSVPPSGRWGMQQFF

V gene: TRBV4-1
clone size: few
D gene: .
J gene: TRBJ2-3
CDR3 DNA: TGCGCCAGCAGCCAAGTATCCGTAACCACAGATACGCAGTATTTT
CDR3 protein: CASSQVSVTTDTQYF

V gene: TRBV5-1
clone size: many
D gene: .
J gene: TRBJ2-3
CDR3 DNA: TGCGCCAGCAGCTTGGAGGGGGGCTTCACAGATACGCAGTATTTT
CDR3 protein: CASSLEGGFTDTQYF

V gene: TRBV6-2/TRBV6-3
clone size: .
D gene: TRBD2
J gene: TRBJ2-3
CDR3 DNA: TGTGCCAGCAGTAGCGGACTAGCGGGAGTAGGTGCAGATACGCAGTATTTT
CDR3 protein: CASSSGLAGVGADTQYF

V gene: TRBV29-1
clone size: many
D gene: .
J gene: TRBJ1-1
CDR3 DNA: TGCAGCGTCCTCCGGGGGGGGGGTGAAGCTTTCTTT
CDR3 protein: CSVLRGGGEAFF

V gene: TRBV6-5
clone size: many
D gene: TRBD2
J gene: TRBJ2-1
CDR3 DNA: TGTGCCAGCACCGGGACTAGCGGATACAATGAGCAGTTCTTC
CDR3 protein: CASTGTSGYNEQFF

V gene: TRBV19
clone size: .
D gene: .
J gene: TRBJ2-5
CDR3 DNA: TGTGCCAGTAGTCGATGGTACCAAGAGACCCAGTACTTC
CDR3 protein: CASSRWYQETQYF

V gene: TRBV20-1
clone size: .
D gene: .
J gene: TRBJ1-1
CDR3 DNA: TGCAGTGCTAGACATCTCCGTAGGGCAGACACTGAAGCTTTCTTT
CDR3 protein: CSARHLRRADTEAFF

V gene: TRBV5-1
clone size: few
D gene: TRBD1
J gene: TRBJ2-3
CDR3 DNA: TGCGCCAGCAGCTTTGGGACAGCCCGCACAGATACGCAGTATTTT
CDR3 protein: CASSFGTARTDTQYF

V gene: TRBV20-1
clone size: once
D gene: .
J gene: TRBJ2-1
CDR3 DNA: TGCAGTGCCGATTCTGTTGGGAATGAGCAGTTCTTC
CDR3 protein: CSADSVGNEQFF

V gene: TRBV29-1
clone size: few
D gene: TRBD2
J gene: TRBJ2-5
CDR3 DNA: TGCAGCGCCCGGGAGGAAGAGACCCAGTACTTC
CDR3 protein: CSAREEETQYF

V gene: TRBV11-3
clone size: .
D gene: TRBD2
J gene: TRBJ2-1
CDR3 DNA: TGTGCCAGCAGCTTTTGGGAAGATGGACTAGCGGGAGACAATGAGCAGTTCTTC
CDR3 protein: CASSFWEDGLAGDNEQFF

V gene: TRBV24-1
clone size: few
D gene: TRBD2
J gene: TRBJ2-2
CDR3 DNA: TGTGCCACCAGTGCCCTGGCGGGAGAGCTGGGGGCCGGGGAGCTGTTTTTT
CDR3 protein: CATSALAGELGAGELFF

V gene: TRBV6-6
clone size: .
D gene: TRBD1
J gene: TRBJ2-3
CDR3 DNA: TGTGCCAGCAGTTCCGGGACAGCCAGAGGCACAGATACGCAGTATTTT
CDR3 protein: CASSSGTARGTDTQYF

V gene: TRBV20-1
clone size: .
D gene: .
J gene: TRBJ2-1
CDR3 DNA: TGCAGTGCTAGTCATCCCCTTGGCAGGCAGTTCTTC
CDR3 protein: CSASHPLGRQFF

V gene: TRBV4-1
clone size: few
D gene: TRBD1
J gene: TRBJ1-5
CDR3 DNA: TGCGCCAGCAGCCAAGAGACAGGGACTCAGCCCCAGCATTTT
CDR3 protein: CASSQETGTQPQHF

V gene: TRBV4-1
clone size: .
D gene: TRBD2
J gene: TRBJ2-3
CDR3 DNA: TGCGCCAGCACTAATACTAGCGGGAGGCGGTATTTT
CDR3 protein: CASTNTSGRRYF

V gene: TRBV7-6
clone size: many
D gene: TRBD1
J gene: TRBJ1-5
CDR3 DNA: TGTGCCAGCAGTCAGACAGGGGACCAGCCCCAGCATTTT
CDR3 protein: CASSQTGDQPQHF

V gene: TRBV29-1
clone size: .
D gene: .
J gene: TRBJ2-3
CDR3 DNA: TGCAGCGCCCGACTTGGGTACTACACAGATACGCAGTATTTT
CDR3 protein: CSARLGYYTDTQYF

V gene: TRBV13
clone size: .
D gene: TRBD2
J gene: TRBJ2-1
CDR3 DNA: TGTGCCAGCAGCCGGGACTACAGGCAGTTCTTC
CDR3 protein: CASSRDYRQFF

V gene: TRBV7-9
clone size: few
D gene: .
J gene: TRBJ2-2
CDR3 DNA: TGTGCCAGCAGCTTAGTCGAACTAGTCGAAAGCACCGGGGAGCTGTTTTTT
CDR3 protein: CASSLVELVESTGELFF

V gene: TRBV3-1
clone size: few
D gene: TRBD1
J gene: TRBJ1-4
CDR3 DNA: TGTGCCAGCAGCCAAGTCGGGACAGGGCTTGAAAAACTGTTTTTT
CDR3 protein: CASSQVGTGLEKLFF

V gene: TRBV3-1
clone size: .
D gene: .
J gene: TRBJ2-1
CDR3 DNA: TGTGCCAGCAGCCAAGTTGGGGCGAAGACTCTAAACAATGAGCAGTTCTTC
CDR3 protein: CASSQVGAKTLNNEQFF

V gene: TRBV10-3
clone size: .
D gene: TRBD2
J gene: TRBJ2-3
CDR3 DNA: TGTGCCATCGCCTCTGGGAGGGCCACAGATACGCAGTATTTT
CDR3 protein: CAIASGRATDTQYF